This T cell receptor beta chain was recorded in a study of blood T cell repertoires in COVID-19. The germline CDR1 and CDR2 sequences are KGHDR and SFDVKD. V gave up 1 base and J gave up 7 bases; unmatched junction bases: 5. The CDR3 length is 16 residues. Data came from immunoSEQ multiplex PCR; TCRdb stores just in-frame clones and leaves some out. Altogether approximately 150,000 clones are present, roughly 80% being singletons, with the ten largest covering around a sixth. The chain carries TRBV24-1 and TRBJ2-1; 11 bases fit TRBD2. The sequenced material came from peripheral blood. The sequence was obtained from a man in his forties or fifties with acute or convalescent COVID-19. The CDR3 spells CATSDLTSGGKNEQFF. The DNA for the CDR3 is TGTGCCACCAGTGATTTAACTAGCGGGGGCAAAAATGAGCAGTTCTTC.